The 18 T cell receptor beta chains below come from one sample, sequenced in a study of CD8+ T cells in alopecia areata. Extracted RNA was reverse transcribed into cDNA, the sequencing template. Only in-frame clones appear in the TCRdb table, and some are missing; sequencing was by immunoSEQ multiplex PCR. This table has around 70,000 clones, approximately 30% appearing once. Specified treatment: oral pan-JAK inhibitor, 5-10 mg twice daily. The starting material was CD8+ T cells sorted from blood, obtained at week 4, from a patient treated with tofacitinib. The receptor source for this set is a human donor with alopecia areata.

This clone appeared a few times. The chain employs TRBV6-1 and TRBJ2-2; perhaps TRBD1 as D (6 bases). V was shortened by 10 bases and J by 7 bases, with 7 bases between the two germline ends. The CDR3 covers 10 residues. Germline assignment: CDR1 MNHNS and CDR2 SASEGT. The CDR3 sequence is CAIGGGELFF. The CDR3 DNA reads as TGTGCCATAGGGGGCGGGGAGCTGTTTTTT.

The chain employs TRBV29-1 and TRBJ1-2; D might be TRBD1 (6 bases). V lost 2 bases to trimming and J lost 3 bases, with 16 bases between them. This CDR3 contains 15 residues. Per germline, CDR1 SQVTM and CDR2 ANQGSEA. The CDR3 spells CSVEHRVEGYYGYTF. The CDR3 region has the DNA TGCAGCGTTGAACACAGGGTGGAGGGATACTATGGCTACACCTTC.

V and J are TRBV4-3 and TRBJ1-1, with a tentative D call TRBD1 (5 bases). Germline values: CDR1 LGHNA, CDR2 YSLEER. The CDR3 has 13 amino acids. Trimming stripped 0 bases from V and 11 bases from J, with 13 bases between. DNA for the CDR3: TGCGCCAGCAGCCAAGATGGGACCCAGAGGGCTTTCTTT. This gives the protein CASSQDGTQRAFF.

In DNA, the CDR3 is TGCAGCGTTATAAGCGGGACAGGGGGCTCTGGGGCCAACGTCCTGACTTTC. Amino acids: CSVISGTGGSGANVLTF. The rearrangement uses TRBV29-1 and TRBJ2-6; 11 bases align to TRBD1. The CDR3 consists of 17 residues. Per the germline V gene, CDR1 is SQVTM and CDR2 is ANQGSEA. The V segment lost 5 bases and the J segment 0 bases; nucleotides outside the gene matches: 6.

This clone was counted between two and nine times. In nucleotides, the CDR3 is TGTGCCAGCTCACCGTCCGTAGCGGGACGAAAATACGAGCAGTACTTC. As protein: CASSPSVAGRKYEQYF. The chain combines TRBV18 with TRBJ2-7; 8 bases line up with TRBD2. V was pared by 3 bases and J by 4 bases, with 11 bases of the junction left unmatched. The CDR3 sequence is 16 residues long. Germline values: CDR1 KGHSH, CDR2 LQKENI. The full variable domain, in which reference TRBV18 and TRBJ2-7 provide the parts outside the CDR3, is NAGVMQNPRHLVRRRGQEARLRCSPMKGHSHVYWYRQLPEEGLKFMVYLQKENIIDESGMPKERFSAEFPKEGPSILRIQQVVRGDSAAYFCASSPSVAGRKYEQYFGPGTRLTVT.

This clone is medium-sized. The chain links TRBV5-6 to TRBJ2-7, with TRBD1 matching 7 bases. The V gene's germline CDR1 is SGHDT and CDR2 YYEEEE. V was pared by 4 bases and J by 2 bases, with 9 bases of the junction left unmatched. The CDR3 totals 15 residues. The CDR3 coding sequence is TGTGCCAGCAGCCTAAACCCGGGACAGACCTACGAGCAGTACTTC. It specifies CASSLNPGQTYEQYF.

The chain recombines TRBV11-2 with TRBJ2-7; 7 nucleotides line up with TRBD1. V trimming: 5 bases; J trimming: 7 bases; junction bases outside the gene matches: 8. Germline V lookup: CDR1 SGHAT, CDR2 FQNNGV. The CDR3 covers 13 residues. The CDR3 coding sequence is TGTGCCAGCAGCCTCTCGACAGGGAGAGAGCAGTACTTC. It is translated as CASSLSTGREQYF.

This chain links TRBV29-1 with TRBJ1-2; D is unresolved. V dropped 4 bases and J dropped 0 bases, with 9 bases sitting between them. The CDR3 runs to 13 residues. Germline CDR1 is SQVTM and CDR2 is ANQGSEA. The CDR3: CSVGHRANYGYTF. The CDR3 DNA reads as TGCAGCGTTGGGCACCGTGCTAACTATGGCTACACCTTC.

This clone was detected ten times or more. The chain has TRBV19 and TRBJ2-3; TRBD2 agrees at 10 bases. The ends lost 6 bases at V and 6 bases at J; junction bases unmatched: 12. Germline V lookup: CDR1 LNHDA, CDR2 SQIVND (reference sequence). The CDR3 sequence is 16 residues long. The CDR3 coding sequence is TGTGCCAGTAGCCCCCTCAAGGGACTAGCGAGGGATACGCAGTATTTT. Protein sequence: CASSPLKGLARDTQYF. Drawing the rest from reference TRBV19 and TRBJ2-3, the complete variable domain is DGGITQSPKYLFRKEGQNVTLSCEQNLNHDAMYWYRQDPGQGLRLIYYSQIVNDFQKGDIAEGYSVSREKKESFPLTVTSAQKNPTAFYLCASSPLKGLARDTQYFGPGTRLTVL.

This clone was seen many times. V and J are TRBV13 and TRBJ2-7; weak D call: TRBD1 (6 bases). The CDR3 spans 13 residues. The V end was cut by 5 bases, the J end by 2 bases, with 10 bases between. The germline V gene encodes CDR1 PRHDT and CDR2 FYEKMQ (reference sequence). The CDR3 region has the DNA TGTGCCAGCAGCCTCGACAGGACCTACGAGCAGTACTTC. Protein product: CASSLDRTYEQYF.

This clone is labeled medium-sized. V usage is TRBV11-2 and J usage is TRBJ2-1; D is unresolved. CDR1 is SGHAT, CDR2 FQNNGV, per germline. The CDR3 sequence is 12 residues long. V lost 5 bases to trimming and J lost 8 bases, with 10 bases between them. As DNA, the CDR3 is TGTGCCAGCAGCCCACGAGGCGATGAGCAGTTCTTC. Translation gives CASSPRGDEQFF.

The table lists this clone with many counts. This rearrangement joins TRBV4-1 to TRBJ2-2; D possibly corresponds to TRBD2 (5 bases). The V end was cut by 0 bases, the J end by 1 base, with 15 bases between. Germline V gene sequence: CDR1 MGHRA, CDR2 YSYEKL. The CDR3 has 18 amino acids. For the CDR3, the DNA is TGCGCCAGCAGCCAAGATGCCCCAACCGGAGGGAACACCGGGGAGCTGTTTTTT. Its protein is CASSQDAPTGGNTGELFF.

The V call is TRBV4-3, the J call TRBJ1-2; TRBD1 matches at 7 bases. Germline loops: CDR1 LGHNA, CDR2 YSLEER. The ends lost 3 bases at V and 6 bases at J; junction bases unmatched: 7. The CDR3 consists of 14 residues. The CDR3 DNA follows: TGCGCCAGCAGCCAGGGGACAGCGAAAGATGGCTACACCTTC. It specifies CASSQGTAKDGYTF.

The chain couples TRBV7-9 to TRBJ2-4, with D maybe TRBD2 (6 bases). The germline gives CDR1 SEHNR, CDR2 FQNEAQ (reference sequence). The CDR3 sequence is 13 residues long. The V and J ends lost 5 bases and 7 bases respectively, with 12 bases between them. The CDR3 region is CASSRGGSNIQYF. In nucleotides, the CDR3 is TGTGCCAGCAGCCGTGGGGGGAGTAACATTCAGTACTTC.

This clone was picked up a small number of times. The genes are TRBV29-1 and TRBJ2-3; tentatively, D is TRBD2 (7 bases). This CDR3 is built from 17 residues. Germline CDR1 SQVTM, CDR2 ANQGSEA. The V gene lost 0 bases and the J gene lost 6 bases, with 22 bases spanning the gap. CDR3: CSVEDRGLGGAGDTQYF. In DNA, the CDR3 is TGCAGCGTTGAAGATCGCGGTTTGGGGGGGGCAGGCGATACGCAGTATTTT.

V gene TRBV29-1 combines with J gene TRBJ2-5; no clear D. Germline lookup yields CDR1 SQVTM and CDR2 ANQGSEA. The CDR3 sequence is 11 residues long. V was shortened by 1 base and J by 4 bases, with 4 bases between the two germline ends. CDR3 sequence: CSVEVRETQYF. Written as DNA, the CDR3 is TGCAGCGTTGAAGTTAGAGAGACCCAGTACTTC.

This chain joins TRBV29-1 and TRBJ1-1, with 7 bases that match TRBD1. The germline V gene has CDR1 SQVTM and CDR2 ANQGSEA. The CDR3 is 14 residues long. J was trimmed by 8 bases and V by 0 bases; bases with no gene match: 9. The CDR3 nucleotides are TGCAGCGTTGAAGAGGCCGGGCCGGGACAGGAAGCTTTCTTT. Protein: CSVEEAGPGQEAFF.

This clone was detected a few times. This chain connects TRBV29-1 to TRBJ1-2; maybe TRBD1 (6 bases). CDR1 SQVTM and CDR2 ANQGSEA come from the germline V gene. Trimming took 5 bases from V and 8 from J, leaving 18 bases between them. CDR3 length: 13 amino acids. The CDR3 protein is CSVNTGILGGYTF. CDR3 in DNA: TGCAGCGTTAATACAGGGATCTTGGGAGGCTACACCTTC.